One T cell receptor beta chain is described in this entry. The data are from a study of blood T cell repertoires in COVID-19. Across the whole study: COVID-19 samples collected from the United States, Italy and Spain covered acute and convalescent phases. Sources were T cells, B-cell-depleted T cells, or PBMCs; the material itself was cDNA or gDNA.

The V gene's germline CDR1 is SEHNR and CDR2 FQNEAQ (reference sequence). The V gene lost 1 base and the J gene lost 0 bases, with 16 bases spanning the gap. The CDR3 has 18 amino acids. Authors' analysis steps: Scientists estimated how many nucleated cells there were by amplifying reference gene primers. The protocol was immunoSEQ multiplex PCR, while the TCRdb copy is restricted to in-frame clones and leaves out a portion. That table gives V, J and clone size, and the DNA gave D and trimming. This table has about 36,000 clones, around 85% appearing once. J is TRBJ2-4 and V is TRBV7-9, with a weak D call TRBD1 (5 bases). This receptor was taken from a human donor in a cohort sampled during active COVID-19. Sequencing used peripheral blood. CDR3 DNA sequence: TGTGCCAGCAGCTTAGGGGGCTTCCTATCATTAGCCAAAAACATTCAGTACTTC. Its translation: CASSLGGFLSLAKNIQYF.